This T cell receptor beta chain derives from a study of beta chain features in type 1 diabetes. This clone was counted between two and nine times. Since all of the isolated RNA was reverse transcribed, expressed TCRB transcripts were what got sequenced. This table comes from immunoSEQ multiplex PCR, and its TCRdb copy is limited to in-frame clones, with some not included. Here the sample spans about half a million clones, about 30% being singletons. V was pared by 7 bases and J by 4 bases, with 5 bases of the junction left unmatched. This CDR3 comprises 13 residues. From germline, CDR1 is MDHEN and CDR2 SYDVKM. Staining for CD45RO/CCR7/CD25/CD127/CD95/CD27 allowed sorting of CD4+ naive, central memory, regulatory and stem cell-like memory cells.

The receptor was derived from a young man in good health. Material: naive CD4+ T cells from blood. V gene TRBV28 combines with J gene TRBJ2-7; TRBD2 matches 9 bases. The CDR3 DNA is TGTGCCAGCACCCCTGGACTAGCGTACGAGCAGTACTTC. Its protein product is CASTPGLAYEQYF.